Listed here are 9 T cell receptor beta chains from one sample, sequenced in a study of cytomegalovirus exposure and HLA in healthy donors. The PCR used 60 Vbeta and 13 Jbeta primers. Sequencing was performed with immunoSEQ multiplex PCR; in TCRdb, only in-frame clones are kept and a portion is missing. The sample carries some 100,000 clones, around 85% recorded once. The sequenced material came from PBMCs. Receptors originate from a man between 18 and 35 years old in good health and CMV-seronegative.

In its sample, this clone was seen once. The J gene is TRBJ2-1, the V gene TRBV29-1; 11 nucleotides match TRBD2. The ends lost 6 bases at V and 3 bases at J; junction bases unmatched: 10. This CDR3 is 16 amino acids long. CDR1 and CDR2 from the germline V gene are SQVTM and ANQGSEA. DNA for the CDR3: TGCAGCGTCGCTTGGAGGACTAGCGGGCGCTACAATGAGCAGTTCTTC. This gives the protein CSVAWRTSGRYNEQFF.

CDR3 nucleotide sequence: TGTGCCACCTCGGGGACAGGGGGCTCCTACGAGCAGTACTTC. Its protein product is CATSGTGGSYEQYF. The chain carries TRBV7-8 and TRBJ2-7; TRBD1 matches 11 bases. In germline, CDR1 is SGHVS, CDR2 FQNEAQ. V dropped 10 bases and J dropped 0; count of bases not matched to a gene: 5. This CDR3 has 14 residues.

The genes are TRBV4-3 and TRBJ1-2; D is unclear. The CDR3 has 14 amino acids. V lost 1 base, J lost 1 base, and 7 bases lay in between. Germline CDR1 and CDR2: LGHNA and YSLEER. The CDR3 reads CASSQVSNNYGYTF. The DNA for the CDR3 is TGCGCCAGCAGCCAAGTCAGTAATAACTATGGCTACACCTTC.

V usage is TRBV7-2 and J usage is TRBJ2-5, with no clear D. V gave up 5 bases and J gave up 2 bases, with 9 bases separating them. The CDR3 has 13 amino acids. CDR1 and CDR2 (germline): SGHTA, FQGNSA. The chain's CDR3 is CASSMSLQETQYF. The CDR3 DNA follows: TGTGCCAGCAGCATGAGTCTTCAAGAGACCCAGTACTTC. Full variable domain (missing parts from reference TRBV7-2 and TRBJ2-5): GAGVSQSPSNKVTEKGKDVELRCDPISGHTALYWYRQSLGQGLEFLIYFQGNSAPDKSGLPSDRFSAERTGGSVSTLTIQRTQQEDSAVYLCASSMSLQETQYFGPGTRLLVL.

The chain joins TRBV6-4 to TRBJ2-1, with a weak D call TRBD1 (5 bases). V was shortened by 2 bases and J by 6 bases, with 8 bases between the two germline ends. Germline CDR1 is MRHNA and CDR2 is SNTAGT. The CDR3 spans 13 residues. CDR3 protein: CASSDNDSNEQFF. CDR3 nucleotides: TGTGCCAGCAGTGACAACGACAGCAATGAGCAGTTCTTC.

The gene calls are TRBV11-2 and TRBJ2-7; TRBD1 matches at 9 bases. V trimming: 5 bases; J trimming: 2 bases; junction bases outside the gene matches: 4. Germline CDR1 is SGHAT and CDR2 is FQNNGV. The CDR3 runs 14 residues. The CDR3 reads CASSQWDRAYEQYF. For the CDR3, the DNA is TGTGCCAGCAGCCAGTGGGACAGGGCCTACGAGCAGTACTTC.

This clone appeared a single time. The chain joins TRBV29-1 to TRBJ1-3, with D possibly being TRBD1 (6 bases). The V end lost 7 bases, the J end lost 4 bases, and 8 bases lay between the germline ends. Looked up from germline, CDR1 is SQVTM and CDR2 is ANQGSEA. The CDR3 sequence is 11 residues long. The CDR3 DNA reads as TGCAGCGGGGGGCAGGGAAACACCATATATTTT. Encoded protein: CSGGQGNTIYF.

V and J are TRBV10-3 and TRBJ1-1; a weak D match, TRBD1 (5 bases). V shed 5 bases and J shed 1 base, with 14 bases lying between them. In germline, CDR1 is ENHRY, CDR2 SYGVKD. The CDR3 length is 15 residues. The CDR3 protein is CAISPTPTANTEAFF. The CDR3 coding sequence is TGTGCCATCAGTCCAACCCCGACAGCGAACACTGAAGCTTTCTTT.

In regard to this clone: The junction shows a germline mismatch at one end, possibly a read error. The gene calls are TRBV6-5 and TRBJ2-7; 8 nucleotides line up with TRBD1. Germline lookup yields CDR1 MNHEY and CDR2 SVGAGI. CDR3 length equals 14 residues. The CDR3 nucleotides are TGTGCCAGCAGAACCGGACAGGGTGGGTACGGGCAGTACTTC. Amino acids: CASRTGQGGYGQYF.